This TCR beta chain is drawn from a study of CXCR3-negative and CXCR3-positive naive CD8 T cells (dated by TCRdb to between 2017 and 2020). About the full investigation: In total, some 140 million TRB reads were obtained, or roughly 1.5 +/- 0.3 million reads per library. The diversity and physicochemical repertoire analyses included eleven to twelve donors pooled from two independent experiments. The TRBV-TRBJ cluster analysis covered naive subsets from several donors and memory cells from 3 donors. General study outcomes and caveats: Comparably high repertoire diversity was found in both naive subsets, whereas much lower repertoire diversity was found in memory CD8+ T cells. Similar TRBV-TRBJ usage was shown by naive CXCR3-negative and CXCR3-positive cells from the same donor, whereas distinct patterns were shown by memory cells. Because surface CD5, which has been linked to self-reactivity in mice, was comparable between naive subsets, TCR interaction strength was also inferred from TRB CDR3 physicochemical properties. Because CXCR3 expression was partially decreased after cryopreservation, freshly isolated PBMCs were used for most assays. TRB CDR3s from CXCR3-positive naive cells showed higher hydrophobicity (lower Kidera factor 4), lower energy, and higher strength and volume indices than CXCR3-negative naive cells.

The CDR3 holds 12 amino acids from the cysteine to the phenylalanine. The DNA is unrecorded. The listed sequencing device is NextSeq 550. The Human TCR Profiling Kit (MiLaboratory) was used to prepare UMI-labeled 5' RACE TRB cDNA libraries. cDNA synthesis used the entire amount of extracted RNA, and PCR amplification then used the entire amount of cDNA produced. The libraries were made side by side, with each library going through the same number of PCR cycles. As for the original processing: MIGEC and MiXCR extracted about 50,000 +/- 10,000 unique UMI-labeled TRB cDNA molecules per library, requiring at least two reads per UMI. On average, each library contained approximately 40,000 +/- 10,000 functional in-frame TRB CDR3 nucleotide clonotypes without stop codons. Diversity metrics, including normalized Shannon-Wiener and Chao1, were computed in VDJtools after downsampling to 5000 UMI-labeled TRB molecules per sample. For the central five CDR3 residues, VDJtools calculated physicochemical properties weighted by clonotype size, namely interaction energy, strength, volume and Kidera factor 4. The reads went through TCRdb reprocessing, and each CDR3 protein sequence gets one entry with no DNA. Clone size and V and J calls follow TCRdb, not the original study. The record for this sample contains over 50,000 distinct CDR3 sequences. Approximately 0.8% of the sample is taken by the ten largest.

For each CD8+ T cell subset, flow sorting was done in triplicate, and about 300,000 cells per subset went directly into RLT lysis buffer. To exclude memory contaminants, naive CD8+ T cells were stringently defined as CD45RO-CCR7+CD27+CD95-. Peripheral blood mononuclear cells were isolated from buffy coats using standard density gradient centrifugation. Naive CXCR3-negative and CXCR3-positive CD8+ T cells were flow-sorted on a FACSAria III. Total RNA was extracted from sorted cells with an RNeasy Mini Kit. About this clonotype itself: Its antigen is not yet known.

The sample consisted of naive CXCR3+ CD8+ T cells from blood. The cell subset or site label for this specimen denotes: CD45RO-CCR7+CD27+CD95- naive CD8+ T cells expressing CXCR3 (TNR3+). This sequence uses TRBV12-3 or TRBV12-4 and TRBJ2-7; TCRdb outputs TRBD1, but without DNA this stays unchecked. The clonotype comes from a human donor in good health. Some clones in this sample may be carry-over from other donors' samples. For the CDR3, the sequence is CASSPTGTEQYF.